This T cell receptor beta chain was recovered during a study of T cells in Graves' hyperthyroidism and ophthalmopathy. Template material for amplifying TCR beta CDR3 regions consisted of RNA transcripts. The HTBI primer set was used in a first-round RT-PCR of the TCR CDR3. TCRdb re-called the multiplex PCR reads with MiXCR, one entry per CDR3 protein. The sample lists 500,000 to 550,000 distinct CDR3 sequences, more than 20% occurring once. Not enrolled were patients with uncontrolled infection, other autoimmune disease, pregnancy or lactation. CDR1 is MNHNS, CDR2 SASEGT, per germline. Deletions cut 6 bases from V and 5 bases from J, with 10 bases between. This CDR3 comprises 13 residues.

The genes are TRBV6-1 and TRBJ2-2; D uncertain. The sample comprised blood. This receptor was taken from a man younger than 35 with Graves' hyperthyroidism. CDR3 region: CASRTYRTGELFF. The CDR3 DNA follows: TGTGCCAGCAGAACGTATCGGACCGGGGAGCTGTTTTTT.